Described below is a single T cell receptor (beta chain) sequence and its context. Its antigen is as yet unknown. One end of the junction is discordant with germline, which a read error may explain. This entry belongs to a study of cytomegalovirus exposure and HLA in healthy donors. Study in general: From HLA-typed donors, an early data release held about 85 million unique TCRs.

CDR3 length equals 16 residues. CDR1 SEHNR and CDR2 FQNEAQ come from the germline V gene (reference sequence). Findings and caveats of the study: It was in a later analysis that TCR association rates were seen to vary by HLA locus, highest for DRB1 and lowest for HLA-C. Among donors in an Asian-associated ancestry cluster, a later analysis reportedly found fewer N-insertions than the approximately 670-donor mean. In an earlier analysis, about 87% or about 30%: the productive usage of most TCR beta V segments.

The PCR had 60 Vbeta and 13 Jbeta primers. Here immunoSEQ multiplex PCR was the method, and the copy in TCRdb shows in-frame clones only, minus some. The data show under 130,000 clones, under 85% seen once. V is TRBV7-9 and J is TRBJ2-7; D possibly corresponds to TRBD1 (6 bases). The source material was PBMCs. The clonotype originates from a woman between 35 and 50 years old in good health and CMV-seropositive. The CDR3 coding sequence is TGTGCCAGCAGCTCTATTAGAGGCAGGGGAGATAGACCTTATGACTTC. This sequence encodes CASSSIRGRGDRPYDF.